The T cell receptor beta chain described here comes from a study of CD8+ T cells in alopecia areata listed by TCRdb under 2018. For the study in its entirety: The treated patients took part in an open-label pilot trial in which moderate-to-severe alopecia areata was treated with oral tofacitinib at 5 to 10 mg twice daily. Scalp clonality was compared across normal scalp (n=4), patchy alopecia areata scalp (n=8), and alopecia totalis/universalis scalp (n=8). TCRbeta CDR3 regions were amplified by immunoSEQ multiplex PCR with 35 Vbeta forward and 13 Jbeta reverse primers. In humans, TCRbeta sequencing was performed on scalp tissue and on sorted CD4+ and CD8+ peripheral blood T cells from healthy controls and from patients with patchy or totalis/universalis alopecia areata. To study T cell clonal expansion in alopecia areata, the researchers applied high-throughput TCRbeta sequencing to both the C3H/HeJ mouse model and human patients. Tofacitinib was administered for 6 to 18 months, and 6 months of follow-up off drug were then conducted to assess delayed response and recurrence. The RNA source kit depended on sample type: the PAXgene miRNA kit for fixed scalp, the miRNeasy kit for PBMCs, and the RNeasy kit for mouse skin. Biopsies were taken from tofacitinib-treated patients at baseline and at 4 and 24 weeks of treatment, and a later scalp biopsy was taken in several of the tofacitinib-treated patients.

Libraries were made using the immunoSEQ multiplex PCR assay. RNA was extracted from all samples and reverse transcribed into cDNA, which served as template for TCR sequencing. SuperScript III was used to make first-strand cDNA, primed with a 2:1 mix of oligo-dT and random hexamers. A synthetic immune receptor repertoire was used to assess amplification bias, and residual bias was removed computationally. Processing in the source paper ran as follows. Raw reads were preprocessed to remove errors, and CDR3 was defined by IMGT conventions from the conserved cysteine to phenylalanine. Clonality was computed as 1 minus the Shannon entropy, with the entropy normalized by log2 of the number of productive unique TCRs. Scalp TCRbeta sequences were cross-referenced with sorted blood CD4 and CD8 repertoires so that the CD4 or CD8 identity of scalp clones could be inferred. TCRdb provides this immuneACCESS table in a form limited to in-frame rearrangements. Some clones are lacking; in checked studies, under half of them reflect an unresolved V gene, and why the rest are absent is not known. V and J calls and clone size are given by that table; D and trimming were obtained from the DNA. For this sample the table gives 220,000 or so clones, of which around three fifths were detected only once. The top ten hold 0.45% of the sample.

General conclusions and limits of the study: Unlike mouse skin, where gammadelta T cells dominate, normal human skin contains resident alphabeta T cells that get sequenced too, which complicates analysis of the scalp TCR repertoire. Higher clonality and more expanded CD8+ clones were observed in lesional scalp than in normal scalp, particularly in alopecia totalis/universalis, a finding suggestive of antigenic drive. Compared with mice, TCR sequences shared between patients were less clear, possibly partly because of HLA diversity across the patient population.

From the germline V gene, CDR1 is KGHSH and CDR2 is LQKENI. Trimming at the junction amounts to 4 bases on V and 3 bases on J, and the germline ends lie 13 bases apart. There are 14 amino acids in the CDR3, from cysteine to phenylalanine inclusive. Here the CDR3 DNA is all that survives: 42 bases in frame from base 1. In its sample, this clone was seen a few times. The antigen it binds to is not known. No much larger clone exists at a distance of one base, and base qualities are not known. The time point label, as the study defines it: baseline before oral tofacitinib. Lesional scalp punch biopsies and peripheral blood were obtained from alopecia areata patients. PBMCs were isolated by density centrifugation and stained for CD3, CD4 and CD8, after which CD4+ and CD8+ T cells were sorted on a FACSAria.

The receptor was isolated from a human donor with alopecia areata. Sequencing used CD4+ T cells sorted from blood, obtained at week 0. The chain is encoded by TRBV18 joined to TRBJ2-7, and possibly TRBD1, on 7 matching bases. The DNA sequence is TGTGCCAGCTCACGGCAGGGGGGTGGCTACGAGCAGTACTTC. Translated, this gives CASSRQGGGYEQYF.